This TCR beta chain emerged from a study of blood T cell repertoires in COVID-19. Original data processing: Nucleated cell number was recorded as an estimate derived from reference gene primer amplification. TCRdb's copy holds only in-frame clones and misses some; the assay was immunoSEQ multiplex PCR. V and J calls and clone size are those listed in that table; D and trimming were worked out from the DNA. The table shows some 200,000 clones, with roughly four fifths occurring only once. The Seattle patients, enrolled during active infection, were followed longitudinally. This clone turned up a few times. Germline V gene sequence: CDR1 MDHEN, CDR2 SYDVKM. This CDR3 region has 15 residues. V gave up 5 bases and J gave up 4 bases, with 17 bases separating them.

The chain uses TRBV28 and TRBJ1-2, with D perhaps TRBD1 (6 bases). Material for sequencing was peripheral blood. This sequence was found in a woman in her thirties or forties with COVID-19, enrolled during active disease. Here the CDR3 reads CASSETGSAGYGYTF. CDR3 sequence (DNA): TGTGCCAGCAGTGAAACAGGGTCCGCTGGCTATGGCTACACCTTC.